The 10 T cell receptor beta chains below come from one sample, sequenced in a study of T-cell reconstitution after alpha-beta-depleted transplantation in children. TCRbeta library preparation incorporated unique molecular identifiers. TCRdb itself ran the PCR reads through MiXCR, one entry per CDR3 protein. The sample contains approximately 980,000 distinct CDR3 sequences, 25% to 30% of which appear only once. The sample was PBMCs, mostly from graft donor cells, taken 360 days after TCRalphabeta/CD19-depleted stem cell transplant. The source of these receptors is a boy under two years old who had a stem cell transplant for SCID, so the T cells may come from the graft donor.

The chain employs TRBV7-9 and TRBJ2-6; D gene uncertain. Germline V gives CDR1 SEHNR, CDR2 FQNEAQ (reference sequence). Between the trimmed V and J ends, which lost 2 bases and 3 bases, there was a span of 5 bases. The CDR3 is made up of 14 amino acids. The CDR3 loop is CASSLWDGANVLTF. CDR3 coding DNA: TGTGCCAGCAGCTTATGGGATGGGGCCAACGTCCTGACTTTC.

This clonotype was seen only a few times. CDR3 DNA: TGTGCCAGCACCCCCAGGGACGGTCGGGAAGCTTTCTTT. This translates into CASTPRDGREAFF. The rearrangement links TRBV12-3 or TRBV12-4 to TRBJ1-1; TRBD1 is a possible D gene (5 bases). Trimming stripped 7 bases from V and 8 bases from J, with 17 bases between. The CDR3 loop spans 13 amino acids.

The V gene is TRBV12-3 or TRBV12-4, the J gene TRBJ1-1; possibly TRBD1 for D (5 bases). V shed 2 bases and J shed 8 bases, with 12 bases lying between them. The CDR3 is made up of 13 amino acids. CDR3 bases: TGTGCCAGCAGTTTACAGTCCGACAGCGAAGCTTTCTTT. Protein: CASSLQSDSEAFF.

This clonotype has just a few counts. The rearrangement joins TRBV20-1 to TRBJ2-5; 9 bases match TRBD1. The CDR3 sequence is 15 residues long. Trimming removed 0 bases from V and 5 bases from J; junction bases left unmatched: 7. From germline, CDR1 is DFQATT and CDR2 SNEGSKA (reference sequence). This chain's CDR3 is CSARDRNRGHETQYF. The CDR3 DNA follows: TGCAGTGCTAGAGATCGGAACAGGGGGCACGAGACCCAGTACTTC.

This chain links TRBV19 with TRBJ2-1, with D perhaps TRBD2 (6 bases). Trimming pared 1 base from V and 3 bases from J, leaving 16 bases between. Germline lookup yields CDR1 LNHDA and CDR2 SQIVND (reference sequence). There are 17 residues in the CDR3. The CDR3: CASSIVGGGDIYNEQFF. CDR3 bases: TGTGCCAGTAGTATAGTAGGAGGCGGGGATATCTACAATGAGCAGTTCTTC.

J is TRBJ1-5 and V is TRBV20-1, with TRBD1 matching 7 bases. Germline V lookup: CDR1 DFQATT, CDR2 SNEGSKA (reference sequence). V trimming: 2 bases; J trimming: 4 bases; junction bases outside the gene matches: 8. The CDR3 is 15 residues long. CDR3 sequence reads: CSARRDSRTNQPQHF. The CDR3 DNA reads TGCAGTGCTAGAAGGGACAGCCGCACTAATCAGCCCCAGCATTTT.

The rearrangement links TRBV5-4 to TRBJ2-1; TRBD2 aligns across 9 bases. This CDR3 spans 17 amino acids. With 0 bases clipped from V and 9 bases from J, the junction kept 13 bases outside the gene matches. The germline CDR1 and CDR2 sequences are SGHNT and YYREEE (reference sequence). CDR3 coding DNA: TGTGCCAGCAGCTTGGATGGCGGGGGGGCTTCTTATTGTGAGCAGTTCTTC. Residues: CASSLDGGGASYCEQFF.

The rearrangement links TRBV6-2 or TRBV6-3 to TRBJ1-5; D might be TRBD1 (6 bases). The CDR3 is made up of 12 amino acids. V shed 7 bases and J shed 11 bases, with 15 bases lying between them. Germline V gene sequence: CDR1 MNHEY, CDR2 SVGEGT. DNA for the CDR3: TGTGCCAGCACTCACAGGGAGGGAGCCCAGCATTTT. Its protein is CASTHREGAQHF.

This clonotype came up a few times. The chain recombines TRBV12-3 or TRBV12-4 with TRBJ2-3, with D unresolved. V lost 0 bases and J lost 2, with 9 bases in between. The CDR3 extends over 15 amino acids. The CDR3 region has the DNA TGTGCCAGCAGTTTAGCGCCCCCGGACACAGATACGCAGTATTTT. Its protein is CASSLAPPDTDTQYF.

The V and J genes are TRBV20-1 and TRBJ2-5, with 8 bases aligning to TRBD1. V shed 3 bases and J 4 bases; nucleotides not matched to a gene: 13. The CDR3 spans 16 residues. Germline-derived CDR1 and CDR2 are DFQATT and SNEGSKA (reference sequence). The CDR3 DNA reads as TGCAGTGCTAGGGCCACAGGGGGAGCCGGGGGAGAGACCCAGTACTTC. Protein: CSARATGGAGGETQYF.